The 22 T cell receptor beta chains below were found in one sample sequenced in a study of T cell responses to AZD1222 COVID-19 vaccine. Method: immunoSEQ multiplex PCR; TCRdb's copy keeps in-frame clones and lacks some. The top ten clones hold about 4.6% of a sample with roughly 33,000 clones, around 82% of them seen once. This material consisted of peripheral blood, taken 28 days after the second AZD1222 dose. These receptor sequences come from an adult who received the AZD1222 COVID-19 vaccine.

This clone occurred once. The rearrangement joins TRBV15 to TRBJ2-5; D might be TRBD1 (5 bases). Germline V lookup: CDR1 LNHNV, CDR2 YYDKDF (reference sequence). CDR3 length: 13 amino acids. V was cut by 5 bases and J by 3 bases, with 10 bases left in between. CDR3 protein: CATSGQAKETQYF. The CDR3 nucleotides are TGTGCCACCAGCGGACAAGCAAAAGAGACCCAGTACTTC.

The chain carries TRBV5-1 and TRBJ1-1; 7 nucleotides agree with TRBD1. The CDR3 spans 15 residues. The germline gives CDR1 SGHRS, CDR2 YFSETQ. V shed 6 bases and J 1 base; nucleotides not matched to a gene: 9. The CDR3 sequence is CASNRQGNKNTEAFF. CDR3 DNA sequence: TGCGCCAGCAATCGACAGGGAAATAAGAACACTGAAGCTTTCTTT. Together with reference TRBV5-1 and TRBJ1-1, the CDR3 gives the full variable domain: KAGVTQTPRYLIKTRGQQVTLSCSPISGHRSVSWYQQTPGQGLQFLFEYFSETQRNKGNFPGRFSGRQFSNSRSEMNVSTLELGDSALYLCASNRQGNKNTEAFFGQGTRLTVV.

The sample holds a few counts of this clone. The chain has TRBV29-1 and TRBJ2-2; tentative D call: TRBD1 (6 bases). The CDR3 runs to 14 residues. Germline CDR1 and CDR2: SQVTM and ANQGSEA. Trimming took 4 bases from V and 4 from J, leaving 13 bases between them. The CDR3 coding sequence is TGCAGCGTTGGACAGGTCGGAGGCACCGGGGAGCTGTTTTTT. This gives the protein CSVGQVGGTGELFF.

This chain's CDR3 is CASRHSDRNTEAFF. CDR3 sequence (DNA): TGTGCCAGCAGGCACAGCGACAGGAACACTGAAGCTTTCTTT. This chain connects TRBV5-4 to TRBJ1-1; TRBD1 might be the D (5 bases). The CDR3 is made up of 14 amino acids. V gave up 5 bases and J gave up 1 base, with 12 bases separating them. CDR1 SGHNT and CDR2 YYREEE come from the germline V gene (reference sequence).

This clone appeared once. The chain recombines TRBV30 with TRBJ1-1, with TRBD1 matching 9 bases. CDR3 length equals 12 residues. Germline V lookup: CDR1 GTSNPN, CDR2 SVGIG (reference sequence). V shed 3 bases, J shed 8 bases, and the junction held 4 bases outside the gene matches. DNA of the CDR3: TGTGCCTGGAGCAACAGGGGGCCGGAAGCTTTCTTT. It is translated as CAWSNRGPEAFF.

As regards this clone: The same CDR3 arises from other DNA sequences in this sample as well. V usage is TRBV29-1 and J usage is TRBJ2-5, with D perhaps TRBD2 (5 bases). In germline, CDR1 is SQVTM, CDR2 ANQGSEA. V was cut by 3 bases and J by 0 bases, with 5 bases left in between. The CDR3 is 12 residues long. The DNA of the CDR3 is TGCAGCGTTGAGACTAACCAAGAGACCCAGTACTTC. It yields the protein CSVETNQETQYF.

The chain has TRBV28 and TRBJ1-6; the D gene is possibly TRBD1 (6 bases). CDR3 length: 15 residues. Trimming stripped 7 bases from V and 7 bases from J, with 17 bases between. Per germline, CDR1 MDHEN and CDR2 SYDVKM. Here the CDR3 reads CASIVSRGGNSPLHF. The CDR3 nucleotides are TGTGCCAGCATCGTTTCCAGGGGTGGGAATTCACCCCTCCACTTT.

In this sample, this clone turned up a few times. The genes are TRBV12-3 or TRBV12-4 and TRBJ1-1; TRBD1 is a possible D gene (6 bases). Trimming shortened V by 3 bases and J by 6 bases, and 11 bases separated the two germline ends. The CDR3 is 13 residues long. The CDR3 DNA reads TGTGCCAGCAGTTTGCCCAAGGGGGCTGAAGCTTTCTTT. It is translated as CASSLPKGAEAFF.

The V gene is TRBV24-1, the J gene TRBJ2-3; 13 bases align to TRBD2. The junction had 12 bases not matched to a gene; V was cut back by 4 bases and J by 3 bases. The CDR3 consists of 19 residues. Germline V gene lookup returns CDR1 KGHDR and CDR2 SFDVKD. CDR3 nucleotides: TGTGCCACCAGTGACCGATCGACAACTAGCGGGGGGGCAACAGATACGCAGTATTTT. This encodes CATSDRSTTSGGATDTQYF.

This clone came up once. The chain has TRBV5-4 and TRBJ1-2, with 10 bases that match TRBD1. Trimming at V came to 2 bases and at J to 5 bases, leaving 6 bases not matched to a gene. Per germline, CDR1 SGHNT and CDR2 YYREEE (reference sequence). The CDR3 is made up of 15 amino acids. The CDR3 nucleotides are TGTGCCAGCAGCTTACCGACAGGGGGCGATTATGGCTACACCTTC. This sequence encodes CASSLPTGGDYGYTF.

V and J are TRBV7-2 and TRBJ1-2; no clear D gene. CDR3 length: 13 residues. CDR1 is SGHTA and CDR2 is FQGNSA in the germline V gene. Trimming shortened V by 5 bases and J by 8 bases, and 15 bases separated the two germline ends. The CDR3, as DNA: TGTGCCAGCAGCCCTGATACCGGTTTCGGCTACACCTTC. As protein: CASSPDTGFGYTF. The full variable domain, completed using reference TRBV7-2 and TRBJ1-2, is GAGVSQSPSNKVTEKGKDVELRCDPISGHTALYWYRQSLGQGLEFLIYFQGNSAPDKSGLPSDRFSAERTGGSVSTLTIQRTQQEDSAVYLCASSPDTGFGYTFGSGTRLTVV.

A single count supports this clone. The CDR3 protein is CSVDTGSITDTQYF. CDR3 sequence (DNA): TGCAGCGTTGACACGGGCTCGATCACAGATACGCAGTATTTT. The genes are TRBV29-1 and TRBJ2-3; D call uncertain. V was pared by 3 bases and J by 2 bases, with 12 bases between. This CDR3 contains 14 residues. The germline V gene has CDR1 SQVTM and CDR2 ANQGSEA.

V is TRBV7-9 and J is TRBJ1-4; D uncertain. V lost 2 bases, J lost 6 bases, and 10 bases lay in between. CDR1 and CDR2 (germline): SEHNR, FQNEAQ (reference sequence). The CDR3 consists of 14 residues. The CDR3 protein is CASSLPVTDEKLFF. In nucleotides, the CDR3 is TGTGCCAGCAGCTTACCCGTCACGGATGAAAAACTGTTTTTT.

The chain joins TRBV11-3 to TRBJ2-1; TRBD1 is a possible D gene (5 bases). The CDR3 is 14 amino acids. Trimming pared 2 bases from V and 8 bases from J, leaving 13 bases between. CDR1 and CDR2 (germline): SGHNT, YENEEA. Here the CDR3 reads CASSLIGRADEQFF. Here the CDR3 DNA reads TGTGCCAGCAGCTTAATCGGCAGGGCGGATGAGCAGTTCTTC.

This clone was recorded a few times. The chain links TRBV7-3 to TRBJ2-5, with 11 bases aligning to TRBD2. Germline V lookup: CDR1 SGHTA, CDR2 FQGTGA. The V gene end was trimmed by 2 bases and the J gene end by 5 bases; junction bases not matched to a gene: 7. This CDR3 spans 16 amino acids. CDR3 residues: CASSLGLAGGGETQYF. In DNA, the CDR3 is TGTGCCAGCAGCTTAGGGCTAGCGGGAGGTGGGGAGACCCAGTACTTC.

The rearrangement links TRBV11-2 to TRBJ1-6; 7 bases map to TRBD1. The length of the CDR3 is 14 residues. Germline CDR1 is SGHAT and CDR2 is FQNNGV. The J segment lost 4 bases and the V segment lost 5 bases, leaving 2 bases of the junction unmatched. The CDR3 loop reads CASSGGQYNSPLHF. The CDR3 bases are TGTGCCAGCAGCGGGGGACAGTATAATTCACCCCTCCACTTT.

This sequence joins TRBV11-3 and TRBJ2-5; 9 nucleotides match TRBD1. The CDR3 consists of 14 residues. Germline V gene lookup returns CDR1 SGHNT and CDR2 YENEEA. V shed 6 bases, J shed 1 base, and the junction held 3 bases outside the gene matches. CDR3 sequence: CASRQGAFQETQYF. The CDR3, as DNA: TGTGCCAGCAGACAGGGGGCCTTCCAAGAGACCCAGTACTTC.

This chain links TRBV7-8 with TRBJ1-2; 8 nucleotides agree with TRBD1. Trimming at V came to 8 bases and at J to 4 bases, leaving 6 bases not matched to a gene. CDR1 is SGHVS and CDR2 is FQNEAQ in the germline V gene. The CDR3 sequence is 13 residues long. The CDR3 DNA sequence: TGTGCCAGCGGGCCACAGGGGGTCTATGGCTACACCTTC. It encodes CASGPQGVYGYTF. The variable domain in full, completed from reference TRBV7-8 and TRBJ1-2, reads GAGVSQSPRYKVAKRGQDVALRCDPISGHVSLFWYQQALGQGPEFLTYFQNEAQLDKSGLPSDRFFAERPEGSVSTLKIQRTQQEDSAVYLCASGPQGVYGYTFGSGTRLTVV.

The V and J genes are TRBV5-1 and TRBJ2-1; 7 nucleotides line up with TRBD2. The CDR3 has 14 residues. J lost 6 bases, V lost 7 bases, and 10 bases had no gene match. CDR1 is SGHRS and CDR2 is YFSETQ in the germline V gene. The CDR3 DNA sequence: TGCGCCAGCGGTGGGGCGGGAGTAGGCAATGAGCAGTTCTTC. Amino acids: CASGGAGVGNEQFF.

The V call is TRBV6-5, the J call TRBJ1-1; weak D call: TRBD1 (6 bases). Deletions cut 5 bases from V and 4 bases from J, with 8 bases between. From germline, CDR1 is MNHEY and CDR2 SVGAGI. The CDR3 is 12 amino acids. CDR3 protein: CASSTGPTEAFF. The DNA of the CDR3 is TGTGCCAGCAGTACAGGGCCCACTGAAGCTTTCTTT.

The rearrangement links TRBV3-1 (or the pseudogene TRBV3-2) to TRBJ2-7; TRBD1 matches 7 bases. Germline CDR1 LGHDT, CDR2 YNNKEL (reference sequence). V shed 0 bases and J 3 bases; nucleotides not matched to a gene: 8. CDR3 length: 16 amino acids. The DNA of the CDR3 is TGTGCCAGCAGCCAAGATCACAGGACAGGATGCTACGAGCAGTACGTC. Translating it yields CASSQDHRTGCYEQYV.

The V and J genes are TRBV3-1 (or the pseudogene TRBV3-2) and TRBJ1-1; D uncertain. The V gene lost 3 bases and the J gene lost 8 bases, with 7 bases spanning the gap. Germline values: CDR1 LGHDT, CDR2 YNNKEL (reference sequence). This CDR3 spans 11 amino acids. CDR3 DNA: TGTGCCAGCAGCCATCTAAGAGAAGCTTTCTTT. Residues: CASSHLREAFF.